These 17 T cell receptor beta chains came from one sample sequenced in a study of T cell responses to AZD1222 COVID-19 vaccine. Here immunoSEQ multiplex PCR was the method, and the copy in TCRdb shows in-frame clones only, minus some. The sample contains about 86,000 clones, 85% to 90% of which appear only once. The sequenced sample was peripheral blood, obtained 28 days after the second AZD1222 dose. The receptors come from an adult who received the AZD1222 COVID-19 vaccine.

The chain has TRBV5-6 and TRBJ1-4, with D hard to call. Trimming left V 1 base short and J 5 bases short, with 12 bases between. Germline CDR1 and CDR2: SGHDT and YYEEEE. This CDR3 comprises 15 residues. The CDR3 sequence: CASSLRAPYNEKLFF. CDR3 in DNA: TGTGCCAGCAGCTTGAGAGCCCCCTACAATGAAAAACTGTTTTTT.

This clone was seen just once. The rearrangement joins TRBV3-1 (or the pseudogene TRBV3-2) to TRBJ2-3; no clear D. V was pared by 0 bases and J by 7 bases, with 14 bases between. The germline V gene encodes CDR1 LGHDT and CDR2 YNNKEL (reference sequence). The CDR3 runs 15 residues. For the CDR3, the DNA is TGTGCCAGCAGCCAAGATGCGCGGACGCGAAATACGCAGTATTTT. Protein: CASSQDARTRNTQYF.

The chain couples TRBV7-9 to TRBJ2-5, with D possibly being TRBD1 (6 bases). Germline assignment: CDR1 SEHNR and CDR2 FQNEAQ (reference sequence). V was clipped by 0 bases and J by 5 bases, with 10 bases between them. The CDR3 sequence is 14 residues long. The CDR3 loop reads CASSLAMGAETQYF. The DNA of the CDR3 is TGTGCCAGCAGCTTAGCAATGGGGGCCGAGACCCAGTACTTC.

By its share, this clone is medium-sized (0.01 to 0.1%). The rearrangement links TRBV11-3 to TRBJ2-3; no definite D call. The CDR3 is 13 residues long. The germline V gene encodes CDR1 SGHNT and CDR2 YENEEA. The V end was cut by 5 bases, the J end by 5 bases, with 11 bases between. CDR3 protein: CASSLGWGDTQYF. DNA of the CDR3: TGTGCCAGCAGCCTGGGATGGGGAGATACGCAGTATTTT.

V and J are TRBV11-2 and TRBJ2-1, with 12 positions matching TRBD2. This CDR3 is 16 amino acids long. Germline CDR1 and CDR2: SGHAT and FQNNGV. J gave up 6 bases and V 4 bases, and 7 bases lay outside the gene matches. CDR3: CASSWRLAGVSNEQFF. CDR3 sequence (DNA): TGTGCCAGCAGCTGGAGACTAGCGGGAGTGAGCAATGAGCAGTTCTTC.

The V gene is TRBV9, the J gene TRBJ1-6; D unresolved. The germline V gene encodes CDR1 SGDLS and CDR2 YYNGEE. V dropped 4 bases and J dropped 6 bases, with 14 bases sitting between them. The CDR3 is 15 residues long. In DNA form, the CDR3 reads TGTGCCAGCAGCCCTTTCAGTCCGGGTAATTCACCCCTCCACTTT. Translating gives CASSPFSPGNSPLHF.

This clone was observed once. The rearrangement links TRBV27 to TRBJ2-7; 7 bases align to TRBD2. Germline assignment: CDR1 MNHEY and CDR2 SMNVEV (reference sequence). The CDR3 length is 15 residues. The junction had 8 bases not matched to a gene; V was cut back by 5 bases and J by 1 base. CDR3 region: CASSPPGLLSYEQYF. Written as DNA, the CDR3 is TGTGCCAGCAGTCCGCCGGGACTACTTTCCTACGAGCAGTACTTC.

This clone was seen only a few times. V and J are TRBV19 and TRBJ1-5; TRBD1 might be the D (6 bases). Trimming stripped 11 bases from V and 0 bases from J, with 11 bases between. The CDR3 is made up of 13 amino acids. Looked up from germline, CDR1 is LNHDA and CDR2 is SQIVND (reference sequence). CDR3 residues: CASNRVSNQPQHF. The CDR3 nucleotides are TGTGCCTCAAACAGGGTTAGCAATCAGCCCCAGCATTTT.

This chain links TRBV7-2 with TRBJ2-1, with TRBD2 as a possible D gene (5 bases). The CDR3 totals 14 residues. Trimming stripped 1 base from V and 6 bases from J, with 10 bases between. CDR1 and CDR2 (germline): SGHTA, FQGNSA. CDR3 loop: CASSLVGNPNEQFF. The CDR3 DNA is TGTGCCAGCAGCTTAGTCGGGAACCCCAATGAGCAGTTCTTC.

As DNA, the CDR3 is TGTGCCAGCAGCTTATGGGCGAACACCGGGGAGCTGTTTTTT. Translating gives CASSLWANTGELFF. This sequence joins TRBV7-2 and TRBJ2-2; D is uncertain. Germline V CDR1 and CDR2: SGHTA, FQGNSA. This CDR3 spans 14 amino acids. V was pared by 2 bases and J by 0 bases, with 4 bases between.

Turning to this clone: Other DNA variants within this sample encode the same CDR3. V and J are TRBV10-3 and TRBJ1-1; D is unclear. Germline loops: CDR1 ENHRY, CDR2 SYGVKD. The CDR3 has 14 residues. V was trimmed by 6 bases and J by 1 base, leaving 12 bases between them. CDR3 in DNA: TGTGCCATCAGCGAAGGACGGGGGAACACTGAAGCTTTCTTT. It specifies CAISEGRGNTEAFF.

The rearrangement links TRBV18 to TRBJ1-5, with 9 bases that match TRBD1. The CDR3 sequence is 17 residues long. The germline CDR1 and CDR2 sequences are KGHSH and LQKENI. Trimming cost V 0 bases and J 4 bases; bases outside gene matches: 7. The CDR3 nucleotides are TGTGCCAGCTCACCACCCGGGACAGGGCGAGTTAATCAGCCCCAGCATTTT. Translation: CASSPPGTGRVNQPQHF.

This clone occurred a few times. The gene calls are TRBV18 and TRBJ2-7; D might be TRBD2 (6 bases). The CDR3 is made up of 12 amino acids. V lost 6 bases, J lost 2 bases, and 8 bases lay in between. Germline CDR1 reads KGHSH; CDR2 reads LQKENI. CDR3 DNA: TGTGCCAGCTCTAGGGAGGCCTACGAGCAGTACTTC. Translating gives CASSREAYEQYF.

Here the CDR3 reads CASSSPSRTEAFF. The CDR3 DNA follows: TGTGCCAGCAGCTCCCCCTCCAGGACTGAAGCTTTCTTT. The V and J genes are TRBV7-9 and TRBJ1-1; no definite D call. The V end lost 4 bases, the J end lost 5 bases, and 11 bases lay between the germline ends. There are 13 residues in the CDR3. The germline gives CDR1 SEHNR, CDR2 FQNEAQ (reference sequence).

The CDR3 loop is CASSVLLGREGRVSYNEQFF. The CDR3 region has the DNA TGTGCCAGCAGCGTACTGTTAGGGCGGGAGGGCCGAGTCTCCTACAATGAGCAGTTCTTC. The gene calls are TRBV9 and TRBJ2-1; 9 bases map to TRBD2. The V gene's germline CDR1 is SGDLS and CDR2 YYNGEE. Trimming took 1 base from V and 0 from J; bases not matched to a gene: 14. The CDR3 totals 20 residues.

This clone was detected once. This chain's CDR3 is CASRPQPATNEKLFF. DNA for the CDR3: TGTGCCAGCAGGCCTCAGCCTGCAACTAATGAAAAACTGTTTTTT. The gene calls are TRBV6-5 and TRBJ1-4; no clear D. This CDR3 contains 15 residues. Trimming took off 6 bases at V and 0 bases at J, with 11 bases between the two ends. Germline CDR1 MNHEY, CDR2 SVGAGI.

This clone was seen a single time. The V call is TRBV6-5, the J call TRBJ1-1; 7 bases are shared with TRBD1. This CDR3 is built from 14 residues. The ends lost 7 bases at V and 6 bases at J; junction bases unmatched: 11. Germline CDR1 reads MNHEY; CDR2 reads SVGAGI. CDR3 in DNA: TGTGCCAGCACCATGGGAGGGGGCGCCGCTGAAGCTTTCTTT. This sequence encodes CASTMGGGAAEAFF.